Following are 14 T cell receptor beta chains from one sample sequenced in a study of blood T cells in healthy people across ages. The second PCR ran about 7 to 12 cycles with a sample-barcoded 5' primer and J-beta primers. TCRdb analysed the 5' RACE reads with MiXCR anew, one entry per CDR3 protein. The sample has about 640,000 distinct CDR3 sequences; 25% to 30% are singletons. Sequenced sample: blood. The receptors originated from a woman of 80 years or more in good health.

This clonotype showed up just a few times. One end of the junction fails to match germline, which may point to a read error. The chain has TRBV11-2 and TRBJ2-1; the D is unclear. The CDR3 length is 13 residues. CDR1 and CDR2 from the germline V gene are SGHAT and FQNNGV. The CDR3 nucleotides read TGTGCCAGCAGCTTCAGGAGCTACGATGAGCAGTTCTTC. Translated, it gives CASSFRSYDEQFF.

The chain links TRBV7-2 to TRBJ2-7; D ambiguous. The germline V and J ends were trimmed by 3 bases and 0 bases, with 12 bases remaining between them. The germline gives CDR1 SGHTA, CDR2 FQGNSA. The CDR3 has 15 residues. The CDR3 DNA reads TGTGCCAGCAGCTTTTGGCAGTCGAACTCCTACGAGCAGTACTTC. This codes for CASSFWQSNSYEQYF.

Note on this clonotype: A read error may explain this, as a much larger clone is one base away. The chain employs TRBV30 and TRBJ2-4, with 7 bases lining up with TRBD1. This CDR3 spans 20 amino acids. Germline lookup yields CDR1 GTSNPN and CDR2 SVGIG (reference sequence). Trimming removed 4 bases from V and 0 bases from J; junction bases left unmatched: 21. The CDR3 DNA is TGTGCCTGGACTCCACCTTTAAGTAGCAGGGGGTCACTAGCCAAAAACATTCAGTACTTC. It yields the protein CAWTPPLSSRGSLAKNIQYF.

The chain couples TRBV20-1 to TRBJ1-5, with unresolved D. The CDR3 is made up of 13 amino acids. Germline CDR1 is DFQATT and CDR2 is SNEGSKA (reference sequence). Trimming removed 0 bases from V and 11 bases from J, with 14 bases in between. The CDR3 loop reads CSAREVPDQSQHF. CDR3 sequence (DNA): TGCAGTGCTAGAGAGGTCCCCGACCAGTCCCAGCATTTT.

This clonotype was picked up many times. J is TRBJ1-2 and V is TRBV5-1; 9 bases line up with TRBD1. The CDR3 loop spans 14 amino acids. V was pared by 2 bases and J by 8 bases, with 7 bases of the junction left unmatched. CDR1 SGHRS and CDR2 YFSETQ come from the germline V gene. The CDR3 nucleotides are TGCGCCAGCAGCTTTGGGACAGGGAAAGACGGCTACACCTTC. This sequence encodes CASSFGTGKDGYTF.

A few counts support this clonotype. CDR3 nucleotide sequence: TGCGCCAGCAGCCAAGAGGGCTCAAACACTGAAGCTTTCTTT. Protein product: CASSQEGSNTEAFF. The rearrangement joins TRBV4-3 to TRBJ1-1; D unclear. Germline V CDR1 and CDR2: LGHNA, YSLEER. The CDR3 has 14 residues. Trimming left V 0 bases short and J 2 bases short, with 7 bases between.

This chain uses TRBV7-2 with TRBJ2-3; D possibly corresponds to TRBD2 (5 bases). Germline loops: CDR1 SGHTA, CDR2 FQGNSA. The germline V and J ends were trimmed by 3 bases and 4 bases, with 17 bases remaining between them. There are 16 residues in the CDR3. Written as DNA, the CDR3 is TGTGCCAGCAGCTTTCACCAGGTAGCCGGGGCAGATACGCAGTATTTT. Protein sequence: CASSFHQVAGADTQYF.

This clonotype appeared many times. This sequence may be a read error, since a much larger clone differs from it by one base. The chain joins TRBV4-2 to TRBJ2-5; unclear D gene. This CDR3 is built from 11 residues. Deletions cut 3 bases from V and 11 bases from J, with 10 bases between. Germline V gene data show CDR1 as LGHNA and CDR2 as YNFKEQ. DNA of the CDR3: TGTGCCAGCAGCCATTTGGCTGAGCAGTACTTC. Translation gives CASSHLAEQYF.

The CDR3 coding sequence is TGTGCCAGCAGACCCCGACTGCTTGGCAATCAGCCCCAGCATTTT. Encoded protein: CASRPRLLGNQPQHF. The rearrangement joins TRBV28 to TRBJ1-5; D is unresolved. Trimming cost V 6 bases and J 2 bases, with 14 bases left between them. The CDR3 extends over 15 amino acids. Germline CDR1 MDHEN, CDR2 SYDVKM. The full variable domain, in which reference TRBV28 and TRBJ1-5 provide the parts outside the CDR3, is DVKVTQSSRYLVKRTGEKVFLECVQDMDHENMFWYRQDPGLGLRLIYFSYDVKMKEKGDIPEGYSVSREKKERFSLILESASTNQTSMYLCASRPRLLGNQPQHFGDGTRLSIL.

The chain joins TRBV29-1 to TRBJ2-1, with D hard to call. The J call may be faulty, since TRBJ2-7 better matches the DNA end. The germline V gene encodes CDR1 SQVTM and CDR2 ANQGSEA. This CDR3 contains 12 residues. In nucleotides, the CDR3 is TGCAGCGTTGTTCCAGAATACAATGAGCAGTACTTC. This translates into CSVVPEYNEQYF.

The V gene is TRBV12-3 or TRBV12-4, the J gene TRBJ2-7; D might be TRBD1 (6 bases). CDR3 length equals 17 residues. Deletions cut 4 bases from V and 2 bases from J, with 21 bases between. For the CDR3, the DNA is TGTGCCAGCAGTTACTTAGGACCTCAGGGGCCCCCCTACGAGCAGTACTTC. Encoded protein: CASSYLGPQGPPYEQYF.

As for this clonotype: A much larger clone differs by one base, so this may be a read error. The J gene is TRBJ2-7, the V gene TRBV9; D possibly corresponds to TRBD2 (6 bases). Trimming pared 10 bases from V and 3 bases from J, leaving 14 bases between. This CDR3 is built from 12 residues. Germline V gives CDR1 SGDLS, CDR2 YYNGEE. CDR3: CAGGPGSYEQYF. CDR3 bases: TGTGCCGGCGGGCCCGGGAGCTACGAGCAGTACTTC.

The gene calls are TRBV30 and TRBJ1-2, with 9 bases aligning to TRBD1. Germline CDR1 GTSNPN, CDR2 SVGIG (reference sequence). Trimming took 4 bases from V and 4 from J; bases not matched to a gene: 7. The CDR3 runs to 14 residues. The CDR3 DNA reads as TGTGCCTGGAACAGGGGGCTTACTGGCTATGGCTACACCTTC. Residues: CAWNRGLTGYGYTF.

In its sample, this clonotype was seen many times. The genes are TRBV7-3 and TRBJ2-1; either TRBD1 or TRBD2 may fit D (5 bases each). Trimming stripped 2 bases from V and 7 bases from J, with 9 bases between. This CDR3 is 13 amino acids long. Looked up from germline, CDR1 is SGHTA and CDR2 is FQGTGA. The DNA for the CDR3 is TGTGCCAGCAGCTTAGGGGGAAGGAATGAGCAGTTCTTC. This sequence encodes CASSLGGRNEQFF.